The rows below give T cell receptor beta chains drawn from one sample of a study of blood T cell repertoires in COVID-19. Some clones are missing from TCRdb's copy, which holds only in-frame ones; the method was immunoSEQ multiplex PCR. This sample yields some 76,000 clones, of which 75% to 85% are seen a single time; under 30% belongs to the top ten. Sequencing used peripheral blood. The receptors here all came from a human donor in a cohort sampled during active COVID-19. CDR3s include the opening cysteine and the closing phenylalanine or tryptophan. Each record gives: V gene, J gene, D gene, clone size, CDR3 DNA, CDR3 protein. A D gene is named only where the DNA matches it firmly. Not all rows give a size; the values are once, few, many and, for expanded clones, a class.

v_gene: TRBV18
j_gene: TRBJ2-1
d_gene: TRBD1
abundance: NA
CDR3nt: TGTGCCAGCTCACCGGAACAGGGGGCCGGGAATGAGCAGTTCTTC
CDR3aa: CASSPEQGAGNEQFF

v_gene: TRBV25-1
j_gene: TRBJ1-2
d_gene: NA
abundance: NA
CDR3nt: TGTGCCAGCAGTGAGGGGAGGGGTAACTATGGCTACACCTTC
CDR3aa: CASSEGRGNYGYTF

v_gene: TRBV7-9
j_gene: TRBJ2-2
d_gene: NA
abundance: NA
CDR3nt: TGTGCCAGCAGGTCCACGAACACCGGGGAGCTGTTTTTT
CDR3aa: CASRSTNTGELFF

v_gene: TRBV7-3
j_gene: TRBJ2-3
d_gene: NA
abundance: once
CDR3nt: TGTGCCAGCAGCTCCTCGGGAGACACAGATACGCAGTATTTT
CDR3aa: CASSSSGDTDTQYF

v_gene: TRBV28
j_gene: TRBJ2-7
d_gene: TRBD1
abundance: NA
CDR3nt: TGTGCCAGCGGGACAGGGGGCGTTTGGTACGAGCAGTACTTC
CDR3aa: CASGTGGVWYEQYF

v_gene: TRBV20-1
j_gene: TRBJ2-7
d_gene: NA
abundance: NA
CDR3nt: TGCAGTGCTAGTAGCGGCGAGCAGTACTTC
CDR3aa: CSASSGEQYF

v_gene: TRBV5-1
j_gene: TRBJ2-3
d_gene: NA
abundance: NA
CDR3nt: TGCGCCAGCAGCTTGGGACAGATCACAGATACGCAGTATTTT
CDR3aa: CASSLGQITDTQYF

v_gene: TRBV5-1
j_gene: TRBJ1-1
d_gene: TRBD1
abundance: once
CDR3nt: TGCGCCAGCAGCTTAAGGGGACAGGGGAACACTGAAGCTTTCTTT
CDR3aa: CASSLRGQGNTEAFF

v_gene: TRBV9
j_gene: TRBJ2-5
d_gene: NA
abundance: NA
CDR3nt: TGTGCCAGCAGCGTAGTTGGGGGCCGGGCAGAGACCCAGTACTTC
CDR3aa: CASSVVGGRAETQYF

v_gene: TRBV9
j_gene: TRBJ1-1
d_gene: TRBD1
abundance: NA
CDR3nt: TGTGCCAGCAGCGAAATCGGGACAGTCTACATGAACACTGAAGCTTTCTTT
CDR3aa: CASSEIGTVYMNTEAFF

v_gene: TRBV7-3
j_gene: TRBJ2-5
d_gene: TRBD2
abundance: NA
CDR3nt: TGTGCCAGCAGCTCCGGCGGGAGCGCAGAGACCCAGTACTTC
CDR3aa: CASSSGGSAETQYF

v_gene: TRBV10-2
j_gene: TRBJ1-5
d_gene: NA
abundance: NA
CDR3nt: TGCGCCAGCAGTAGGGCAGGGCGTGATCAGCCCCAGCATTTT
CDR3aa: CASSRAGRDQPQHF

v_gene: TRBV7-9
j_gene: TRBJ1-6
d_gene: TRBD1
abundance: NA
CDR3nt: TGTGCCAGCAGCTTAGCGGCGGGGACAGGGGGCTACTATAATTCACCCCTCCACTTT
CDR3aa: CASSLAAGTGGYYNSPLHF

v_gene: TRBV3-1/TRBV3-2
j_gene: TRBJ2-5
d_gene: TRBD2
abundance: NA
CDR3nt: TGTGCCAGCACCCGGCGGCTGCGGGGGGGCCCCGAGACCCAGTACTTC
CDR3aa: CASTRRLRGGPETQYF

v_gene: TRBV11-2
j_gene: TRBJ2-2
d_gene: TRBD1
abundance: NA
CDR3nt: TGTGCCAGCAGCCTCGAGAGGGACAGGACATTCACCGGGGAGCTGTTTTTT
CDR3aa: CASSLERDRTFTGELFF

v_gene: TRBV9
j_gene: TRBJ2-5
d_gene: TRBD2
abundance: NA
CDR3nt: TGTGCCAGCAGCGTCGGGACTAGCGGGGGGTGGGAGACCCAGTACTTC
CDR3aa: CASSVGTSGGWETQYF

v_gene: TRBV9
j_gene: TRBJ2-1
d_gene: NA
abundance: large
CDR3nt: TGTGCCAGCAGCGTGGGAGTTTTGGGAAATGAGCAGTTCTTC
CDR3aa: CASSVGVLGNEQFF

v_gene: TRBV3-1/TRBV3-2
j_gene: TRBJ2-4
d_gene: NA
abundance: NA
CDR3nt: TGTGCCAGCAGCCAAGGCGGTGCCAAAAACATTCAGTACTTC
CDR3aa: CASSQGGAKNIQYF

v_gene: TRBV7-2
j_gene: TRBJ1-4
d_gene: NA
abundance: NA
CDR3nt: TGTGCCAGCAGCCAGAACGGGGGTGAAAAACTGTTTTTT
CDR3aa: CASSQNGGEKLFF

v_gene: TRBV5-5
j_gene: TRBJ2-2
d_gene: TRBD1
abundance: NA
CDR3nt: TGTGCCAGCAGCATCAGGACAGGGGCGGCCGCCGGGGAGCTGTTTTTT
CDR3aa: CASSIRTGAAAGELFF